This T cell receptor beta chain comes out of a study of cytomegalovirus exposure and HLA in healthy donors. Points from the study as a whole: Follow-up analysis found HLA locus-dependent TCR association rates, highest for DRB1 and lowest for HLA-C. It was reported in a later analysis that an Asian-associated ancestry cluster showed fewer N-insertions than the approximately 670-donor mean.

The germline V gene encodes CDR1 SGHRS and CDR2 YFSETQ. The V and J ends lost 2 bases and 6 bases respectively, with 16 bases between them. CDR3 length: 15 residues. PCR amplification relied on 60 Vbeta primers (plus 13 Jbeta primers). Generated by immunoSEQ multiplex PCR, the TCRdb table keeps only in-frame clones and is missing some. The sample includes fewer than 150,000 clones, 85% of them seen just once. As to this clone: The antigen is unknown.

The chain joins TRBV5-1 to TRBJ2-3, with TRBD2 as a possible D gene (7 bases). This receptor was identified in a woman in her twenties or thirties in good health and CMV-seropositive. The specimen was PBMCs. The DNA for the CDR3 is TGCGCCAGCAGCTTTGGGTCGGGGGGCGGGGATACGCAGTATTTT. Translating gives CASSFGSGGGDTQYF.